Below are 6 T cell receptor beta chains sequenced from a single sample in a study of radiation and T cells in renal cell carcinoma. Time point indicated: blood 2 weeks post-SBRT. The treatment here: 15 Gy SBRT to primary tumor, nephrectomy 4 weeks later. Sequencing was performed with immunoSEQ multiplex PCR; in TCRdb, only in-frame clones are kept and a portion is missing. The table shows about 60,000 clones, with around three quarters occurring only once. The sample in question was blood, obtained from a patient whose treatment included radiotherapy and nephrectomy. Every receptor here comes from a man aged 60-69 years with renal cell carcinoma.

As DNA, the CDR3 is TGTGCCAGCAGCGCCCGCCTGGAGAAGGCTTTCTTT. It codes for CASSARLEKAFF. The chain links TRBV7-3 to TRBJ1-1; D is undetermined. V was clipped by 5 bases and J by 11 bases, with 15 bases between them. Germline V CDR1 and CDR2: SGHTA, FQGTGA. The CDR3 consists of 12 residues.

This clone appeared a single time. J is TRBJ1-5 and V is TRBV6-5; 7 bases line up with TRBD1. V gave up 2 bases and J gave up 6 bases; unmatched junction bases: 4. This CDR3 spans 14 amino acids. The germline V gene encodes CDR1 MNHEY and CDR2 SVGAGI. The CDR3 sequence: CASSYAQGIQPQHF. For the CDR3, the DNA is TGTGCCAGCAGTTACGCACAGGGGATTCAGCCCCAGCATTTT.

This clone was detected a few times. The chain is built from TRBV30 and TRBJ1-2, with a weak D call TRBD1 (5 bases). The V and J ends lost 4 bases and 4 bases respectively, with 10 bases between them. There are 12 residues in the CDR3. CDR1 is GTSNPN and CDR2 is SVGIG in the germline V gene (reference sequence). The CDR3 loop reads CAWNPGLYGYTF. Written as DNA, the CDR3 is TGTGCCTGGAATCCAGGGCTCTATGGCTACACCTTC.

This rearrangement joins TRBV11-3 to TRBJ2-2, with a possible D match to TRBD2 (6 bases). The V end was cut by 0 bases, the J end by 5 bases, with 16 bases between. The CDR3 consists of 17 residues. Germline V gene sequence: CDR1 SGHNT, CDR2 YENEEA. In DNA form, the CDR3 reads TGTGCCAGCAGCTTAGATGTTGGGGTTGGGAGGACCGGGGAGCTGTTTTTT. Amino acids: CASSLDVGVGRTGELFF.

The chain is built from TRBV6-1 and TRBJ2-5; D is ambiguous. Trimming pared 2 bases from V and 5 bases from J, leaving 6 bases between. CDR1 and CDR2 (germline): MNHNS, SASEGT. The CDR3 length is 12 residues. CDR3 residues: CASSETTETQYF. The CDR3 nucleotides are TGTGCCAGCAGTGAAACGACGGAGACCCAGTACTTC.

The sample holds a few counts of this clone. This chain joins TRBV10-1 and TRBJ2-2; 8 bases match TRBD1. The CDR3 is 15 amino acids. Germline trimming cut 5 bases from V and 4 bases from J; bases unmatched to any gene: 6. Germline CDR1 and CDR2: WNHNN and SYGVQD (reference sequence). CDR3 loop: CASSKDRDSTGELFF. CDR3 bases: TGCGCCAGCAGTAAGGACAGGGACTCCACCGGGGAGCTGTTTTTT.